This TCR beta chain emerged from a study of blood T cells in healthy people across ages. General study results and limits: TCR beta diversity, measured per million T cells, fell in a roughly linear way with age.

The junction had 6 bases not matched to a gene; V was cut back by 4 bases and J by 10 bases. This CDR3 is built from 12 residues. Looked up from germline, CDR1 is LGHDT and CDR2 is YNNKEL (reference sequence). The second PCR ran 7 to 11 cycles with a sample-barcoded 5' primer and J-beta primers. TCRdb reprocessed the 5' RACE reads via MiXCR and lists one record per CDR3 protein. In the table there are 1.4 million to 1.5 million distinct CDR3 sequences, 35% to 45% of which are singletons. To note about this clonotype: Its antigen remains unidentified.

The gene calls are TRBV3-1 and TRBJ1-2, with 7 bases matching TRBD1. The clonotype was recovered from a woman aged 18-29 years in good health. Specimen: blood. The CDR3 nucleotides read TGTGCCAGCAGCCGAGTGCAGGGGGACTACACCTTC. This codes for CASSRVQGDYTF.